The 17 T cell receptor beta chains below all came from one sample that was sequenced in a study of somatic mutations in cytotoxic T cells in rheumatoid arthritis. The table came from immunoSEQ multiplex PCR; TCRdb's copy has only in-frame clones and leaves some out. The data show 20,000 to 25,000 clones, with 65% to 85% seen just once and roughly 3.8% held by the top ten. The sample comprised CD8+ T cells sorted from blood. Receptors were obtained from an adult with rheumatoid arthritis.

As DNA, the CDR3 is TGTGCCAGCGGGACGGGGGTTTATTTGAACACTGAAGCTTTCTTT. It codes for CASGTGVYLNTEAFF. The chain employs TRBV6-1 and TRBJ1-1, with a weak D call TRBD1 (5 bases). This CDR3 contains 15 residues. V was clipped by 8 bases and J by 0 bases, with 16 bases between them. Per germline, CDR1 MNHNS and CDR2 SASEGT.

The chain has TRBV9 and TRBJ2-5, with TRBD2 identical over 8 bases. CDR3 size: 15 residues. After removal of 0 bases from V and 5 bases from J, the junction contained 6 bases not matched to a gene. The germline CDR1 and CDR2 sequences are SGDLS and YYNGEE. For the CDR3, the DNA is TGTGCCAGCAGCGTAGGGGCGGGGGGCCCGGAGACCCAGTACTTC. As protein: CASSVGAGGPETQYF.

V usage is TRBV2 and J usage is TRBJ1-3; D unresolved. The germline V gene has CDR1 SNHLY and CDR2 FYNNEI. CDR3 length: 13 residues. Trimming shortened V by 2 bases and J by 2 bases, and 4 bases separated the two germline ends. Here the CDR3 DNA reads TGTGCCAGCAGTGAATTAACTGGAAACACCATATATTTT. Encoded protein: CASSELTGNTIYF.

The chain has TRBV10-3 and TRBJ2-7, with TRBD2 matching 9 bases. The CDR3 covers 15 residues. Germline lookup yields CDR1 ENHRY and CDR2 SYGVKD. The trim removed 10 bases at V and 7 bases at J, leaving 17 bases unmatched. CDR3 DNA: TGTGCCACCACGGTGGAAGTTAGCGGGGGCGGTGAGCAGTACTTC. The encoded protein is CATTVEVSGGGEQYF.

V is TRBV27 and J is TRBJ2-3; either TRBD1 or TRBD2 may supply D (5 bases each). There are 14 residues in the CDR3. The V gene's germline CDR1 is MNHEY and CDR2 SMNVEV (reference sequence). V was shortened by 4 bases and J by 0 bases, with 8 bases between the two germline ends. The CDR3 DNA reads as TGTGCCAGCAGTTCCGGGGCTAGCACAGATACGCAGTATTTT. This sequence encodes CASSSGASTDTQYF.

The chain employs TRBV27 and TRBJ1-4; D possibly corresponds to TRBD1 (5 bases). CDR1 and CDR2 (germline): MNHEY, SMNVEV (reference sequence). With 3 bases removed from V and 8 bases from J, the gap between germline ends came to 16 bases. The CDR3 totals 15 residues. The CDR3 sequence: CASSLRSRGREKLFF. In nucleotides, the CDR3 is TGTGCCAGCAGTTTGAGGTCCCGGGGGAGGGAAAAACTGTTTTTT.

This clone was counted a few times. The CDR3, as DNA: TGTGCCAGCAGCCTCACGGGGGGCCAACCCCTCCACTTT. Protein sequence: CASSLTGGQPLHF. V gene TRBV4-2 combines with J gene TRBJ1-6; tentatively, D is TRBD1 (6 bases). The CDR3 sequence is 13 residues long. Germline lookup yields CDR1 LGHNA and CDR2 YNFKEQ. Trimming removed 4 bases at V and 12 bases at J, with 13 bases between.

This sequence joins TRBV10-3 and TRBJ1-1; 9 positions agree with TRBD1. The CDR3 is 12 amino acids. V was clipped by 10 bases and J by 5 bases; unmatched bases: 5. Germline assignment: CDR1 ENHRY and CDR2 SYGVKD. DNA for the CDR3: TGTGCCAACGGACAGGGGAGTACTGAAGCTTTCTTT. This translates into CANGQGSTEAFF.

V usage is TRBV27 and J usage is TRBJ1-5, with a tentative D call TRBD1 (6 bases). V was pared by 5 bases and J by 3 bases, with 11 bases between. This CDR3 comprises 14 residues. CDR1 MNHEY and CDR2 SMNVEV come from the germline V gene (reference sequence). CDR3 sequence (DNA): TGTGCCAGCAGTCTGGGACACCTCAATCAGCCCCAGCATTTT. Protein sequence: CASSLGHLNQPQHF.

The rearrangement uses TRBV6-5 and TRBJ1-1; D is perhaps TRBD1 (6 bases). This CDR3 spans 13 amino acids. V was pared by 2 bases and J by 5 bases, with 9 bases between. The germline CDR1 and CDR2 sequences are MNHEY and SVGAGI. The CDR3 sequence: CASSYTGRTEAFF. The DNA for the CDR3 is TGTGCCAGCAGTTACACAGGGAGAACTGAAGCTTTCTTT.

V and J are TRBV7-2 and TRBJ2-7; D is unresolved. CDR3 length equals 14 residues. CDR1 is SGHTA, CDR2 FQGNSA, per germline. The V and J ends lost 3 bases and 1 base respectively, with 10 bases between them. The CDR3 coding sequence is TGTGCCAGCAGCTTGACGGCAAATTCCTACGAGCAGTACTTC. It is translated as CASSLTANSYEQYF.

The V and J genes are TRBV5-6 and TRBJ2-7; D remains ambiguous. Germline CDR1 is SGHDT and CDR2 is YYEEEE. This CDR3 has 13 residues. V was cut by 6 bases and J by 1 base, with 11 bases left in between. This CDR3 is CASKQQISYEQYF. The DNA for the CDR3 is TGTGCCAGCAAACAGCAGATTTCCTACGAGCAGTACTTC.

The chain links TRBV29-1 to TRBJ1-2; D possibly corresponds to TRBD1 (5 bases). The length of the CDR3 is 11 residues. Trimming took off 7 bases at V and 3 bases at J, with 9 bases between the two ends. The germline V gene has CDR1 SQVTM and CDR2 ANQGSEA. The CDR3 DNA reads as TGCAGCGGGGGGGATCACTATGGCTACACCTTC. Translation gives CSGGDHYGYTF.

V gene TRBV6-6 combines with J gene TRBJ2-2; D may be TRBD2 (5 bases). V was pared by 2 bases and J by 6 bases, with 16 bases between. The CDR3 extends over 16 amino acids. Germline CDR1 is MNHNY and CDR2 is SVGAGI (reference sequence). The CDR3 spells CASSYRDPLISGELFF. DNA of the CDR3: TGTGCCAGCAGTTACCGGGATCCCCTTATTTCCGGGGAGCTGTTTTTT.

The chain employs TRBV5-8 and TRBJ2-1; 8 bases agree with TRBD2. Per germline, CDR1 SGHTS and CDR2 YDEGEE. Unmatched junction bases numbered 6, after V lost 0 bases and J lost 7 bases. The CDR3 has 15 amino acids. CDR3 loop: CASSLDGGVINEQFF. The DNA for the CDR3 is TGTGCCAGCAGCTTGGACGGGGGGGTGATAAATGAGCAGTTCTTC.

This sequence joins TRBV18 and TRBJ2-3; D unresolved. Germline V CDR1 and CDR2: KGHSH, LQKENI. Between the trimmed V and J ends, which lost 3 bases and 6 bases, there was a span of 10 bases. The CDR3 spans 13 residues. CDR3 in DNA: TGTGCCAGCTCACCCTCTCAGTCCGATACGCAGTATTTT. Protein product: CASSPSQSDTQYF.

This clone has just a few counts. The V gene is TRBV6-1, the J gene TRBJ2-7; no clear D gene. From germline, CDR1 is MNHNS and CDR2 SASEGT. The V gene lost 0 bases and the J gene lost 7 bases, with 13 bases spanning the gap. This CDR3 spans 14 amino acids. The CDR3 DNA reads as TGTGCCAGCAGTGAAGCTTTAGTGGCCGTAGAGCAGTACTTC. It specifies CASSEALVAVEQYF.